The 4 T cell receptor beta chains listed next were all sequenced from one sample in a study of T-cell reconstitution after alpha-beta-depleted transplantation in children. Unique molecular identifiers were used to barcode this TCRbeta library. MiXCR, run by TCRdb on the PCR reads, gives a single entry per CDR3 protein. The data hold approximately 980,000 distinct CDR3 sequences, with less than 30% observed a single time. Sequencing was performed on PBMCs, mostly from graft donor cells, taken 360 days after TCRalphabeta/CD19-depleted stem cell transplant. Receptors originate from a boy younger than two who had a stem cell transplant for SCID, so the T cells may come from the graft donor.

This clonotype was counted a few times. The chain employs TRBV7-9 and TRBJ2-2, with D unclear. Germline V lookup: CDR1 SEHNR, CDR2 FQNEAQ (reference sequence). V lost 4 bases to trimming and J lost 4 bases, with 13 bases between them. The CDR3 extends over 15 amino acids. The CDR3 loop reads CASSSHTGVTGELFF. CDR3 nucleotide sequence: TGTGCCAGCAGCTCCCATACTGGAGTCACCGGGGAGCTGTTTTTT.

The chain is built from TRBV6-1 and TRBJ1-4; tentative D call: TRBD1 (6 bases). Germline values: CDR1 MNHNS, CDR2 SASEGT. Trimming shortened V by 6 bases and J by 8 bases, and 13 bases separated the two germline ends. This CDR3 has 13 residues. CDR3 amino acids: CASRRQVGEKLFF. In DNA form, the CDR3 reads TGTGCCAGCAGGCGACAGGTTGGGGAAAAACTGTTTTTT.

The chain couples TRBV20-1 to TRBJ1-1; TRBD1 is a possible D gene (5 bases). V gave up 6 bases and J gave up 0 bases, with 17 bases separating them. The germline CDR1 and CDR2 sequences are DFQATT and SNEGSKA (reference sequence). The CDR3 sequence is 15 residues long. The DNA of the CDR3 is TGCAGTGCGAGATGGGGGGTGGACATGAACACTGAAGCTTTCTTT. Its protein product is CSARWGVDMNTEAFF.

This clonotype was seen more than once but under ten times. J is TRBJ2-7 and V is TRBV20-1, with D possibly being TRBD1 or TRBD2 (6 bases each). The germline CDR1 and CDR2 sequences are DFQATT and SNEGSKA (reference sequence). The CDR3 spans 15 residues. V was cut by 3 bases and J by 6 bases, with 21 bases left in between. The DNA for the CDR3 is TGCAGTGCTAGTCGACAGGTCTTTTTCGGGGGCGAGCAGTACTTC. Translating it yields CSASRQVFFGGEQYF.